This note documents a single T cell receptor beta chain sequence. Its antigen is unidentified. Using its own MiXCR run on the 5' RACE reads, TCRdb lists one record per CDR3 protein. Of 300,000 to 400,000 distinct CDR3 sequences listed, about 28% are singletons. The CDR3 contains 13 residues. Germline lookup yields CDR1 LNHDA and CDR2 SQIVND (reference sequence). V shed 5 bases and J shed 4 bases, with 11 bases lying between them. The three twin pairs were reared together, likely meeting the same infections. These data are taken from a study of identical twins' blood T cells. Study findings and constraints: Top TCRbeta clonotypes were shared more with twin than unrelated donors.

This chain links TRBV19 with TRBJ1-2; D is unresolved. The sample comprised PBMCs. The sequence derives from a woman aged 18-55 years in good health. The CDR3, as DNA: TGTGCCAGTAGTGCCCGGCAGTTCTATGGCTACACCTTC. This sequence encodes CASSARQFYGYTF.